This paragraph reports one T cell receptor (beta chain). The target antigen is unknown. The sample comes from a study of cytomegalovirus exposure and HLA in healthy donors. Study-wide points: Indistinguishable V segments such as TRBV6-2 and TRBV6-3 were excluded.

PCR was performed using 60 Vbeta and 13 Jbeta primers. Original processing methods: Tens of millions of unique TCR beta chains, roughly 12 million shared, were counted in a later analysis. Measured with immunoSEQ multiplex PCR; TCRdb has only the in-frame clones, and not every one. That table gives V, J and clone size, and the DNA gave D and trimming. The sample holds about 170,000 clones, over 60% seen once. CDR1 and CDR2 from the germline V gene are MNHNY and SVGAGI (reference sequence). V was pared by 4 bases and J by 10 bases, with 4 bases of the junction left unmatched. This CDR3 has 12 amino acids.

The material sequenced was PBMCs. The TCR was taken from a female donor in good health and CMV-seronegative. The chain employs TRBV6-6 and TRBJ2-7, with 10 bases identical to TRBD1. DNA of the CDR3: TGTGCCAGCAGTTCCGGACAGGGGGTTCAGTACTTC. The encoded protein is CASSSGQGVQYF.